This T cell receptor beta chain was recovered during a study of T cells in Graves' hyperthyroidism and ophthalmopathy. To note about this clonotype: The junction departs from the called germline gene at one end, perhaps through a read error.

From RNA transcripts, TCR beta CDR3 regions were amplified. Initially, a first-round RT-PCR of the TCR CDR3 employed the HTBI primer set. One entry per CDR3 protein, called by TCRdb with MiXCR from the multiplex PCR reads. This sample has about 400,000 distinct CDR3 sequences, with under 15% found just once. This receptor was taken from a young man with Graves' ophthalmopathy. What was sequenced was blood.

CDR3 protein: CASSLGQNRPQHF. CDR3 sequence (DNA): TGTGCCAGCAGCTTAGGACAGAATCGGCCCCAGCATTTT. The chain employs TRBV11-2 and TRBJ1-5, with D perhaps matching TRBD1 (5 bases). Germline loops: CDR1 SGHAT, CDR2 FQNNGV. This CDR3 has 13 amino acids.